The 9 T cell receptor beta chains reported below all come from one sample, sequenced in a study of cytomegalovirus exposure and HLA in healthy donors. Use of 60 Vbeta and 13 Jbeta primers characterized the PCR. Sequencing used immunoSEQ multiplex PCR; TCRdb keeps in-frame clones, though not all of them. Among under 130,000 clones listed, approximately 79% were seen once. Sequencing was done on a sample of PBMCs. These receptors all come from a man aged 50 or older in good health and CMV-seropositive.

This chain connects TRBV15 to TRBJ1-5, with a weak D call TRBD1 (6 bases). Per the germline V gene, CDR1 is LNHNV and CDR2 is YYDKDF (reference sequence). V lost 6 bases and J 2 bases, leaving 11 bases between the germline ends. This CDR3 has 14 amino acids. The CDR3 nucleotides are TGTGCCACCAGTTTAAACAGGGGCAATCAGCCCCAGCATTTT. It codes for CATSLNRGNQPQHF.

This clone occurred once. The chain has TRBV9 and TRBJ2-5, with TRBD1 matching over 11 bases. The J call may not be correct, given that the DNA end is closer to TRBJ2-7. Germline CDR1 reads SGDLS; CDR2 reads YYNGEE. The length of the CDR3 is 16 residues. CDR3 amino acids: CASSVAGTGGFYEQYF. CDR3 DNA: TGTGCCAGCAGCGTAGCGGGGACAGGGGGATTCTACGAGCAGTACTTC.

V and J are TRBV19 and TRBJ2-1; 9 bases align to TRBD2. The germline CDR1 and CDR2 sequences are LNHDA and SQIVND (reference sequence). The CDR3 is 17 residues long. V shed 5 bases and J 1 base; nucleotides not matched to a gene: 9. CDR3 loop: CASSPLAGLSSYNEQFF. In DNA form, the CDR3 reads TGTGCCAGTAGTCCCCTAGCGGGGTTGAGTTCCTACAATGAGCAGTTCTTC.

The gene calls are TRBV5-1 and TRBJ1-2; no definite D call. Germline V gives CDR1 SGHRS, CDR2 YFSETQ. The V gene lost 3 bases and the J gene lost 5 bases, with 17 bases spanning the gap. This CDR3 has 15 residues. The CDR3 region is CASSSGRGSGYGYTF. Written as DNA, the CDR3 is TGCGCCAGCAGCTCTGGACGGGGATCCGGATATGGCTACACCTTC.

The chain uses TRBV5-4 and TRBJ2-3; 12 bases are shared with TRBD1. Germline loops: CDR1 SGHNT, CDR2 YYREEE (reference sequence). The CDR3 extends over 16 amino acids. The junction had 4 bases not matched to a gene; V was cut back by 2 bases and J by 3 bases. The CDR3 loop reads CASSLGTGGRTDTQYF. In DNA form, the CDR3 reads TGTGCCAGCAGCTTAGGGACAGGGGGCAGAACAGATACGCAGTATTTT.

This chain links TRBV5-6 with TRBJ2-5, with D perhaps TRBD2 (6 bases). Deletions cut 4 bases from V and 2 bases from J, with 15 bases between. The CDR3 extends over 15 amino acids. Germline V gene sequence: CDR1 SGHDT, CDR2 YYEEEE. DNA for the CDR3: TGTGCCAGCAGCAGTAGGGCCCGGGGGCAAGAGACCCAGTACTTC. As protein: CASSSRARGQETQYF.

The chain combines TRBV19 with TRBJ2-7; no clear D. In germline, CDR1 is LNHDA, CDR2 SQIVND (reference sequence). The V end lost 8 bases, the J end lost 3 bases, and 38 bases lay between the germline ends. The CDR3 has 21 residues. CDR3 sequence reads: CASRLPRPLPRPCPFFYEQYF. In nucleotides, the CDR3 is TGTGCCAGTCGCCTACCTCGTCCTTTACCTCGCCCGTGCCCCTTCTTCTACGAGCAGTACTTC.

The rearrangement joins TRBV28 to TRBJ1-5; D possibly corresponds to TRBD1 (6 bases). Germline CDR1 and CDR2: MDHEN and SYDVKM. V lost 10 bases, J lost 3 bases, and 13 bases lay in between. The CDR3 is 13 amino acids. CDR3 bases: TGTGCCACCAGGACAGACCCCAATCAGCCCCAGCATTTT. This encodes CATRTDPNQPQHF.

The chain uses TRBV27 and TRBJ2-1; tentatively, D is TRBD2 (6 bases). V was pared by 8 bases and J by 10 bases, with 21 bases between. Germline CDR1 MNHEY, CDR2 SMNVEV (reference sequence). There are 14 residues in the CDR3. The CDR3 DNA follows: TGTGCCAGCGAACAACCGGGACTCCCAAGGGAGCAGTTCTTC. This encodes CASEQPGLPREQFF.